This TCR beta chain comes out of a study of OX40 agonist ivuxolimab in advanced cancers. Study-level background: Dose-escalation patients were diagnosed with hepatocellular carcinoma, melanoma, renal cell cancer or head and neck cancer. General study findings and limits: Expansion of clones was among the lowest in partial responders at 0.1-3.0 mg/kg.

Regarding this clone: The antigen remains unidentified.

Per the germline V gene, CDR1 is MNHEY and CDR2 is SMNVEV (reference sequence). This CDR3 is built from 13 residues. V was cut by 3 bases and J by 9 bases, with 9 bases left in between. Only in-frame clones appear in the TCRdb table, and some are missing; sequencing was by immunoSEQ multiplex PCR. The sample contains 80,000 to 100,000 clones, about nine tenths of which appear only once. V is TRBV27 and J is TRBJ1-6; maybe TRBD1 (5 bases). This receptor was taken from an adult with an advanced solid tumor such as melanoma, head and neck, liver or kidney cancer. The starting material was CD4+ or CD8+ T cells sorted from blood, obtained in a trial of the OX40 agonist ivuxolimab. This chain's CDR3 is CASSLAQGSPLHF. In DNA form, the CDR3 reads TGTGCCAGCAGTTTGGCTCAGGGTTCACCCCTCCACTTT.